One sample yielded the 10 T cell receptor beta chains listed below, sequenced in a study of glioma-infiltrating T cells. TCR alpha and beta CDR3 regions were amplified from RNA using iRepertoire nested multiplex PCR. TCRdb fed the multiplex PCR reads into MiXCR, producing one record per CDR3 protein. The repertoire holds thousands of distinct CDR3 sequences, about 40% seen once, with 24% in the top ten. The sample comprised glioma tissue, nonneoplastic brain tissue, or PBMCs (not recorded which). The receptors come from a human donor with low-grade glioma or glioblastoma, undergoing nonglioma brain surgery, or in good health (not recorded which).

This chain links TRBV29-1 with TRBJ2-5; D might be TRBD2 (6 bases). CDR1 is SQVTM, CDR2 ANQGSEA, per germline. This CDR3 has 16 residues. V lost 1 base, J lost 8 bases, and 23 bases lay in between. CDR3 in DNA: TGCAGCGTTGAAGGGATAGCGGAGAACAAAGGAGAAACCCAGTACTTC. It codes for CSVEGIAENKGETQYF.

This clonotype ranks as medium-sized (0.01 to 0.1%). This chain connects TRBV3-1 to TRBJ1-3; D is unclear. The germline CDR1 and CDR2 sequences are LGHDT and YNNKEL (reference sequence). CDR3 length: 16 amino acids. Trimming removed 4 bases from V and 0 bases from J, with 13 bases in between. CDR3 DNA: TGTGCCAGCAGCCCGACCCACAGTGACTCTGGAAACACCATATATTTT. Protein sequence: CASSPTHSDSGNTIYF. Filled out from reference TRBV3-1 and TRBJ1-3, the complete variable domain reads DTAVSQTPKYLVTQMGNDKSIKCEQNLGHDTMYWYKQDSKKFLKIMFSYNNKELIINETVPNRFSPKSPDKAHLNLHINSLELGDSAVYFCASSPTHSDSGNTIYFGEGSWLTVV.

Relative to its sample, this clonotype is medium-sized. The CDR3 DNA is TGTGCCAGCAGGGGTGCGGGCTCCTACAATGAGCAGTTCTTC. Its translation: CASRGAGSYNEQFF. The gene calls are TRBV28 and TRBJ2-1, with TRBD2 as a possible D gene (5 bases). The germline V gene has CDR1 MDHEN and CDR2 SYDVKM. The CDR3 totals 14 residues. The ends were cut back, 6 bases at V and 0 bases at J, with 9 bases in the middle.

This clonotype is categorized as medium-sized. The gene calls are TRBV6-1 and TRBJ1-2; a possible D gene is TRBD1 (5 bases). CDR3 length equals 13 residues. Germline V lookup: CDR1 MNHNS, CDR2 SASEGT. V dropped 1 base and J dropped 10 bases, with 13 bases sitting between them. The DNA of the CDR3 is TGTGCCAGCAGTGAAGGGGACGGACGAGTCTACACCTTC. This gives the protein CASSEGDGRVYTF.

V and J are TRBV6-2 or TRBV6-3 and TRBJ1-1; no reliable D call. CDR3 size: 13 residues. Trimming cost V 0 bases and J 4 bases, with 6 bases left between them. Germline assignment: CDR1 MNHEY and CDR2 SVGEGT. This chain's CDR3 is CASSYSFGTEAFF. The CDR3 nucleotides are TGTGCCAGCAGTTACTCGTTCGGCACTGAAGCTTTCTTT.

This clonotype was observed at least ten times. J is TRBJ1-1 and V is TRBV2, with a tentative D call TRBD1 (6 bases). The V end was cut by 7 bases, the J end by 5 bases, with 23 bases between. Germline V CDR1 and CDR2: SNHLY, FYNNEI. This CDR3 comprises 16 residues. The chain's CDR3 is CASKEGGGGSRTEAFF. For the CDR3, the DNA is TGTGCCAGCAAGGAGGGGGGAGGAGGCAGTCGGACTGAAGCTTTCTTT.

This chain uses TRBV27 with TRBJ1-2, with unresolved D. The CDR3 sequence is 12 residues long. Germline loops: CDR1 MNHEY, CDR2 SMNVEV (reference sequence). Trimming took 0 bases from V and 8 from J, leaving 7 bases between them. The CDR3 DNA reads as TGTGCCAGCAGTTTATCCCCTCCAGGCTACACCTTC. Its protein product is CASSLSPPGYTF.

The CDR3 sequence: CASSTRQGYNEQFF. The CDR3 DNA reads TGTGCCAGCAGCACCCGACAGGGGTACAATGAGCAGTTCTTC. The gene calls are TRBV28 and TRBJ2-1; the match to TRBD1 covers 8 bases. CDR3 size: 14 residues. CDR1 and CDR2 from the germline V gene are MDHEN and SYDVKM. Losses at the gene ends were 6 bases for V and 4 bases for J; bases not matched to a gene: 5.

The chain has TRBV7-6 and TRBJ2-3, with TRBD2 identical over 8 bases. The CDR3 length is 13 residues. With 4 bases clipped from V and 5 bases from J, the junction kept 2 bases outside the gene matches. Per the germline V gene, CDR1 is SGHVS and CDR2 is FNYEAQ. The CDR3 region is CASSSLAGDTQYF. CDR3 nucleotide sequence: TGTGCCAGCAGCTCGCTAGCGGGAGATACGCAGTATTTT. Supplemented by reference TRBV7-6 and TRBJ2-3, the full variable domain reads GAGVSQSPRYKVTKRGQDVALRCDPISGHVSLYWYRQALGQGPEFLTYFNYEAQQDKSGLPNDRFSAERPEGSISTLTIQRTEQRDSAMYRCASSSLAGDTQYFGPGTRLTVL.

This clonotype is large within its sample. The V call is TRBV20-1, the J call TRBJ2-7, with a tentative D call TRBD1 (6 bases). Between the trimmed V and J ends, which lost 1 base and 0 bases, there was a span of 19 bases. The CDR3 spans 17 residues. CDR1 and CDR2 from the germline V gene are DFQATT and SNEGSKA (reference sequence). CDR3 region: CSARGALGASSSYEQYF. CDR3 nucleotides: TGCAGTGCTAGAGGCGCTTTGGGGGCGTCAAGCTCCTACGAGCAGTACTTC.